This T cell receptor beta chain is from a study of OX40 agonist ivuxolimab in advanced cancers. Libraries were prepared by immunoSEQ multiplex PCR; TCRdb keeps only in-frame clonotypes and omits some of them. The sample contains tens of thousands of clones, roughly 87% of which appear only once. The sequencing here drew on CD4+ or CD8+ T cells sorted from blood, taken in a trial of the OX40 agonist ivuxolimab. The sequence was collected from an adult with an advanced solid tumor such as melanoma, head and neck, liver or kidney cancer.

The CDR3 reads CASSPNGGPNYGYTF. The CDR3 nucleotides are TGTGCCAGCTCACCGAATGGGGGGCCTAACTATGGCTACACCTTC. The chain carries TRBV18 and TRBJ1-2; maybe TRBD1 (6 bases). Germline CDR1 KGHSH, CDR2 LQKENI. V lost 3 bases and J lost 0, with 11 bases in between. This CDR3 region has 15 residues.